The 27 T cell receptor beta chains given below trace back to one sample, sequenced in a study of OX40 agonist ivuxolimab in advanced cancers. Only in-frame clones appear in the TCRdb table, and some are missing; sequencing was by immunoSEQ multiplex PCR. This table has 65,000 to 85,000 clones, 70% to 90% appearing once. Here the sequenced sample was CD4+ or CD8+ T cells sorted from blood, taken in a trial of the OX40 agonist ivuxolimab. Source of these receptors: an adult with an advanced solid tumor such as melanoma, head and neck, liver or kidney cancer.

CDR3 nucleotides: TGTGCCACCTTCGAAAGCGGGAAAGCCTACGAGCAGTACTTC. Amino acids: CATFESGKAYEQYF. V usage is TRBV28 and J usage is TRBJ2-7; 7 bases align to TRBD2. This CDR3 has 14 residues. Germline V gene data show CDR1 as MDHEN and CDR2 as SYDVKM. After removal of 10 bases from V and 2 bases from J, the junction contained 11 bases not matched to a gene.

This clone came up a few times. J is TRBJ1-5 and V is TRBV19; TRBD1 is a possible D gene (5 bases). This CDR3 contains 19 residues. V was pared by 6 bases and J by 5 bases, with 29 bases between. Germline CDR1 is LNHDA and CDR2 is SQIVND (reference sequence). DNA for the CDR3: TGTGCCAGTAGGATTGGGGGAGTACGCACACTCTCAGCACATCAGCCCCAGCATTTT. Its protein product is CASRIGGVRTLSAHQPQHF.

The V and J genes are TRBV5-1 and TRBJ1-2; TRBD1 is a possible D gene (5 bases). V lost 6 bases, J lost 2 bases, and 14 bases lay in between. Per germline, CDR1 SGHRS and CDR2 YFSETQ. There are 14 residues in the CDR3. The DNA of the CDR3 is TGCGCCAGCACCCGGGACCCTCAGAACTATGGCTACACCTTC. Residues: CASTRDPQNYGYTF.

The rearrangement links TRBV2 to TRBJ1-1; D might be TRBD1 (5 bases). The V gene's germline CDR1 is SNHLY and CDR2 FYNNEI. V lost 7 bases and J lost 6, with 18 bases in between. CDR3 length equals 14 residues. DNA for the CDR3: TGTGCCAGCACCAAGGGACGGGGGGGAGCTGAAGCTTTCTTT. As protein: CASTKGRGGAEAFF.

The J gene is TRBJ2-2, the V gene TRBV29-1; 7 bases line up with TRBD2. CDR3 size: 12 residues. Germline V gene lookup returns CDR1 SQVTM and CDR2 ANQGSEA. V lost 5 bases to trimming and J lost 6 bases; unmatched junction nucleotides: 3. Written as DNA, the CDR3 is TGCAGCGTTCGTCTAGCGGCCGGGGAGCTGTTTTTT. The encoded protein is CSVRLAAGELFF.

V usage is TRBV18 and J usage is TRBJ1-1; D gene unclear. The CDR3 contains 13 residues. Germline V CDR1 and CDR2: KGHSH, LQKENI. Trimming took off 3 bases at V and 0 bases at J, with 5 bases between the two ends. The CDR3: CASSPGMNTEAFF. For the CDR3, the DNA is TGTGCCAGCTCACCGGGGATGAACACTGAAGCTTTCTTT.

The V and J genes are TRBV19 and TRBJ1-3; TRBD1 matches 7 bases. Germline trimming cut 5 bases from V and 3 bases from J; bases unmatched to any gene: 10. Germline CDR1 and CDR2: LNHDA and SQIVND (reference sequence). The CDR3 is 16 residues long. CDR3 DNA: TGTGCCAGTAGTCCGCGCCGACAGGGAGGTGGAAACACCATATATTTT. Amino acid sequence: CASSPRRQGGGNTIYF.

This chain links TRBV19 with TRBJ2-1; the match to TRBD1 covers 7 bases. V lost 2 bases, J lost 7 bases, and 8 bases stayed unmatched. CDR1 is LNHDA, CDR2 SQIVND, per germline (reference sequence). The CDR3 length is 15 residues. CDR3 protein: CASSIRGQGANEQFF. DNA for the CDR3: TGTGCCAGTAGTATAAGGGGGCAGGGCGCGAATGAGCAGTTCTTC.

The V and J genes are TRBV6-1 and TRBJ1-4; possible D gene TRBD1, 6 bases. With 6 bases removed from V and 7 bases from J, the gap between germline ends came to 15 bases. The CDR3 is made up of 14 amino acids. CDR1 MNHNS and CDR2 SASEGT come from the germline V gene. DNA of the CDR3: TGTGCCAGCAGGTTCAGGGGAAGTAGTGAAAAACTGTTTTTT. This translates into CASRFRGSSEKLFF.

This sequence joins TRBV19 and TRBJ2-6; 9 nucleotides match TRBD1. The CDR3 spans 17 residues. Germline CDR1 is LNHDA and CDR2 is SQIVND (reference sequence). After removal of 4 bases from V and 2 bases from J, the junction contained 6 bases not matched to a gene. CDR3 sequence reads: CASSKVQGATGANVLTF. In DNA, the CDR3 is TGTGCCAGTAGTAAGGTACAGGGGGCAACTGGGGCCAACGTCCTGACTTTC.

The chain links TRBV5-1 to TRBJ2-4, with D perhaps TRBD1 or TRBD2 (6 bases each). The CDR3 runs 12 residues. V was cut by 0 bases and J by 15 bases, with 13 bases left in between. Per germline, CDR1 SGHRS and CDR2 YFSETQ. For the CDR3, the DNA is TGCGCCAGCAGCTTGGCAGGGGAGGTTTGGTACTTC. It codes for CASSLAGEVWYF. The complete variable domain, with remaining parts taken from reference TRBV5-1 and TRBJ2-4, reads KAGVTQTPRYLIKTRGQQVTLSCSPISGHRSVSWYQQTPGQGLQFLFEYFSETQRNKGNFPGRFSGRQFSNSRSEMNVSTLELGDSALYLCASSLAGEVWYFGAGTRLSVL.

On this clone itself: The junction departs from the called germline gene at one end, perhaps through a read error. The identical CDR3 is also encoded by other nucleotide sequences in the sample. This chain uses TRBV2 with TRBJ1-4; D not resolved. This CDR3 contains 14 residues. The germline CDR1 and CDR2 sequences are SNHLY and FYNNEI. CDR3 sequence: CASSRWGGNEKLFF. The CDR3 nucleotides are TGTGCCAGCAGTAGGTGGGGAGGTAATGAAAAGCTGTTTTTT.

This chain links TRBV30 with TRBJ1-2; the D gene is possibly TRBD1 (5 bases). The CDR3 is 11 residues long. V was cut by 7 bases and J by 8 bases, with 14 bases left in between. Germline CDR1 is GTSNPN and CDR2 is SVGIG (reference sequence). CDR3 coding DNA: TGTGCCTCCTCCCCCGGGACCGGCTACACCTTC. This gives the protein CASSPGTGYTF.

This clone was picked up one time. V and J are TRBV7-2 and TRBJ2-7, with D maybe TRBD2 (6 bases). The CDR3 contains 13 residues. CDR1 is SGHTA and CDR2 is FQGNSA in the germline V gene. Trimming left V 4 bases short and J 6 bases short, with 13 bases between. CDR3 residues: CASSWPEGLEQYF. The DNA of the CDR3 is TGTGCCAGCAGCTGGCCGGAGGGGCTCGAGCAGTACTTC.

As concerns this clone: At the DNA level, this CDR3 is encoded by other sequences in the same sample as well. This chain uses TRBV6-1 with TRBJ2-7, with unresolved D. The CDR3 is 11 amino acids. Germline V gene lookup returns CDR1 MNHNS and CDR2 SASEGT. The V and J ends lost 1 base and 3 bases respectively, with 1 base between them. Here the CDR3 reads CASSEGYEQYF. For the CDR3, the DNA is TGTGCCAGCAGTGAAGGCTACGAGCAGTACTTC.

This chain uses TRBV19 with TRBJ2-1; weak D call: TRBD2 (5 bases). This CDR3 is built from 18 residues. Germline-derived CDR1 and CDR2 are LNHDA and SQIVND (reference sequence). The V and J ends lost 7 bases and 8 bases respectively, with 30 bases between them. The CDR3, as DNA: TGTGCCAGTACCTCTGAGGGAGAGACAAACCCTACCTTGGATGAGCAGTTCTTC. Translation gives CASTSEGETNPTLDEQFF.

CDR3 sequence (DNA): TGTGCCATCAGCCAGTCTCAGGCGTCTGAAGCTTTCTTT. Its protein is CAISQSQASEAFF. V gene TRBV10-3 combines with J gene TRBJ1-1; D gene unclear. The germline V gene has CDR1 ENHRY and CDR2 SYGVKD. The CDR3 length is 13 residues. The V end lost 6 bases, the J end lost 6 bases, and 14 bases lay between the germline ends.

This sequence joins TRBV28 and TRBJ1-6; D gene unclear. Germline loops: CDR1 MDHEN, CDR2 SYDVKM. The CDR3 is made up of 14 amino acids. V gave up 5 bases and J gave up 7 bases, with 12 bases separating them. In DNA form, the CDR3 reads TGTGCCAGCAGTCTACGGCAGCCAAATTCACCCCTCCACTTT. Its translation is CASSLRQPNSPLHF. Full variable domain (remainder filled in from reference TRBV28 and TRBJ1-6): DVKVTQSSRYLVKRTGEKVFLECVQDMDHENMFWYRQDPGLGLRLIYFSYDVKMKEKGDIPEGYSVSREKKERFSLILESASTNQTSMYLCASSLRQPNSPLHFGNGTRLTVT.

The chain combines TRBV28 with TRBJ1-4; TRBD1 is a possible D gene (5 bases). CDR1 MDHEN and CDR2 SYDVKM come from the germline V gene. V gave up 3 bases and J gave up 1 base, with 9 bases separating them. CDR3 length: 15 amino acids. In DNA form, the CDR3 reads TGTGCCAGCAGTTTGGGAAGGGGAACTAATGAAAAACTGTTTTTT. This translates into CASSLGRGTNEKLFF.

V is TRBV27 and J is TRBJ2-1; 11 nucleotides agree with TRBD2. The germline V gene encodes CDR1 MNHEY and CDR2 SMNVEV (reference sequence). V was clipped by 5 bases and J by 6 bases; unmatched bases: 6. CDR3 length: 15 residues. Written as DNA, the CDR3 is TGTGCCAGCAGTATTACTAGCGGGAGAAGCAATGAGCAGTTCTTC. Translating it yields CASSITSGRSNEQFF.

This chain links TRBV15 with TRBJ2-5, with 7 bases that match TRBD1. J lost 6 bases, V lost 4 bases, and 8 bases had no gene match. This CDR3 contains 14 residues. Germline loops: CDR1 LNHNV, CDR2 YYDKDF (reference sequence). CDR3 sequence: CATSTTGQRKTQYF. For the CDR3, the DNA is TGTGCCACCAGCACTACGGGACAGAGGAAGACCCAGTACTTC.

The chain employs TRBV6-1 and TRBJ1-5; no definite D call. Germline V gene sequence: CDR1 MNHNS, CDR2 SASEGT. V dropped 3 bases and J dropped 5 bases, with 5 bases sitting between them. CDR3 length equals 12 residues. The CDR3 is CASSEAYQPQHF. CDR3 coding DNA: TGTGCCAGCAGTGAGGCGTATCAGCCCCAGCATTTT.

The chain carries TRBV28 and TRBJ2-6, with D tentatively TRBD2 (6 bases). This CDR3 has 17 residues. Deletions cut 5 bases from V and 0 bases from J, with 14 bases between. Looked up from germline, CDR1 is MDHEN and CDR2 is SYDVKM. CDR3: CASSVGGIGSGANVLTF. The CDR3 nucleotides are TGTGCCAGCAGTGTCGGGGGAATCGGCTCTGGGGCCAACGTCCTGACTTTC.

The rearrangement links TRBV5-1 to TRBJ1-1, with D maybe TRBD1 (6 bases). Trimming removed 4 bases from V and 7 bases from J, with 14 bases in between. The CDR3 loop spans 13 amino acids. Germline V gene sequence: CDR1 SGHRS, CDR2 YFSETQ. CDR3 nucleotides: TGCGCCAGCAGCAAGGGACAAACGGGTGAAGCTTTCTTT. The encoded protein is CASSKGQTGEAFF.

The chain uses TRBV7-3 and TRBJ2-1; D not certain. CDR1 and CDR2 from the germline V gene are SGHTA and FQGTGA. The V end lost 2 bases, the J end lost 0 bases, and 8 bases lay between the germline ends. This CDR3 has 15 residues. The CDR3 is CASSLASSSYNEQFF. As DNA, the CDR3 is TGTGCCAGCAGCTTAGCGTCTAGCTCCTACAATGAGCAGTTCTTC.

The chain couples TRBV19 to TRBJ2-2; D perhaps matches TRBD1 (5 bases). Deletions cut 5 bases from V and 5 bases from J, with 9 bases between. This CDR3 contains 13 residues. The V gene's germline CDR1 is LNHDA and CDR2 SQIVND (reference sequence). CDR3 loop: CASSPQGTGELFF. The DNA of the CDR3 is TGTGCCAGTAGTCCCCAGGGAACCGGGGAGCTGTTTTTT. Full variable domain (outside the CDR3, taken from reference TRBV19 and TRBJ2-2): DGGITQSPKYLFRKEGQNVTLSCEQNLNHDAMYWYRQDPGQGLRLIYYSQIVNDFQKGDIAEGYSVSREKKESFPLTVTSAQKNPTAFYLCASSPQGTGELFFGEGSRLTVL.

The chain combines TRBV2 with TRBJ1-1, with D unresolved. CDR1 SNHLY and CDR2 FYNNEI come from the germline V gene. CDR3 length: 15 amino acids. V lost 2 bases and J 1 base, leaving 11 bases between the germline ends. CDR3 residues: CASSELSLTNTEAFF. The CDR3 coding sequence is TGTGCCAGCAGTGAATTAAGCCTTACGAACACTGAAGCTTTCTTT. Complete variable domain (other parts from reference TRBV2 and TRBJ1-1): EPEVTQTPSHQVTQMGQEVILRCVPISNHLYFYWYRQILGQKVEFLVSFYNNEISEKSEIFDDQFSVERPDGSNFTLKIRSTKLEDSAMYFCASSELSLTNTEAFFGQGTRLTVV.